The T cell receptor (beta chain) under discussion was sequenced for a study of T-cell memory formation after mild COVID-19. Study-level findings and limits: Contracting clones localized mainly to CM and EM when CD4+ and mainly to EMRA when CD8+.

Comment on this clonotype: Its antigen is undetermined.

TCRdb itself ran the 5' RACE reads through MiXCR, one entry per CDR3 protein. The sample lists some 300,000 distinct CDR3 sequences; around 19% were seen once. Germline V gene data show CDR1 as SGHVS and CDR2 as FQNEAQ. V shed 2 bases, J shed 6 bases, and the junction held 16 bases outside the gene matches. The CDR3 is 18 amino acids. Sequenced: PBMCs or a T cell subset sorted from them (not recorded which). The source of this sequence is a man younger than 35 who had mild COVID-19 (a few samples of this study predate the infection). Cell type and time point are not known. The chain recombines TRBV7-8 with TRBJ2-5, with TRBD2 matching over 9 bases. The CDR3: CASSLSGGGLAGYKTQYF. DNA of the CDR3: TGTGCCAGCAGCTTATCGGGAGGCGGGCTAGCGGGGTATAAGACCCAGTACTTC.